The source of this T cell receptor (beta chain) is a study of cytomegalovirus exposure and HLA in healthy donors. Between the trimmed V and J ends, which lost 0 bases and 3 bases, there was a span of 4 bases. The germline CDR1 and CDR2 sequences are SGHRS and YFSETQ. The CDR3 extends over 13 amino acids. Primers included in the PCR were 60 Vbeta and 13 Jbeta primers. The table came from immunoSEQ multiplex PCR; TCRdb's copy has only in-frame clones and leaves some out. The table has roughly 140,000 clones, around 82% seen once; the top ten hold less than 7.5%. In this sample, this clone turned up a few times.

V is TRBV5-1 and J is TRBJ2-1; no reliable D call. This receptor was taken from a woman between 40 and 50 years old in good health and CMV-seropositive. Source material: PBMCs. The CDR3 nucleotides are TGCGCCAGCAGCTTGGGTAACTACAATGAGCAGTTCTTC. It codes for CASSLGNYNEQFF.